This T cell receptor (beta chain) was recorded in a study of cytomegalovirus exposure and HLA in healthy donors. Study-wide results and caveats: Reportedly, cytomegalovirus status was diagnosed with high sensitivity and specificity. The listing of roughly 160 TCR beta chains classed them as cytomegalovirus-associated. Being productive about 87% or about 30% of the time was typical of most TCR beta V segments in an earlier analysis. A few of the chains that were CMV-associated were confirmed in vitro to be specific for CMV antigens.

The CDR3 loop spans 12 amino acids. CDR1 and CDR2 (germline): SGHNT, YYREEE (reference sequence). The germline V and J ends were trimmed by 4 bases and 7 bases, with 11 bases remaining between them. PCR employed 60 Vbeta and 13 Jbeta primers. Repertoires were generated with immunoSEQ multiplex PCR, while TCRdb's copy carries only in-frame clones and drops some. The table records under 150,000 clones, 80% to 90% of them present only once. Note on this clone: Antigen unknown.

This clonotype was sampled from a boy aged 2-9 years in good health and CMV-seronegative. The chain carries TRBV5-4 and TRBJ1-1; D is unresolved. Input material: PBMCs. The CDR3 is CASSIRLHEAFF. Here the CDR3 DNA reads TGTGCCAGCAGCATACGACTGCATGAAGCTTTCTTT.